This TCR beta chain was captured by sequencing in a study of T cells in Graves' hyperthyroidism and ophthalmopathy. Study-wide background: Before treatment of any kind, peripheral blood was taken at initial diagnosis.

CDR3 length: 8 amino acids. Germline V gives CDR1 MDHEN, CDR2 SYDVKM. From RNA transcripts, TCR beta CDR3 regions were amplified. In the first-round RT-PCR of the TCR CDR3, the HTBI primer set was used. Each CDR3 protein gets one entry after TCRdb re-called the multiplex PCR reads with MiXCR. The data show under 550,000 distinct CDR3 sequences, about 20% seen once. At least 3 on the Clinical Activity Score was recorded for ophthalmopathy patients, who also had NOSPECS grade at least 4 and duration under 3 months. The PBMCs were taken from roughly 9.3 ml of fresh peripheral blood. Study-level points and caveats: Using 13 V-J features, a model discriminated ophthalmopathy from stable hyperthyroidism.

This clonotype was seen a few times. Antigen unknown. The receptor comes from a man between 35 and 55 years old with Graves' ophthalmopathy. Sequencing was performed on blood. This chain links TRBV28 with TRBJ2-5, with no clear D. CDR3: CVLETQYF. For the CDR3, the DNA is TGTGTTCTAGAGACCCAGTACTTC.